Only a few counts were recorded for the clone carrying this T cell receptor (beta chain). The antigen is unknown. MiXCR was run by TCRdb on the RT-PCR reads, yielding one entry per CDR3 protein. The sample consists of approximately 530,000 distinct CDR3 sequences, 10% to 15% of them appearing once. This sample is part of a study of response to subunit inactivated influenza vaccine. Overall study results and limits: Researchers suggested that each seasonal influenza vaccination recruits few new T cells.

Germline loops: CDR1 SGHTA, CDR2 FQGTGA. Trimming removed 3 bases at V and 6 bases at J, with 10 bases between. The CDR3 is 13 amino acids. This specimen consisted of PBMCs from blood, obtained about 40 days after vaccination. The chain carries TRBV7-3 and TRBJ2-3, with D tentatively TRBD2 (5 bases). This sequence was found in a man over 45 who received an inactivated influenza vaccine. This chain's CDR3 is CASSLRGWDTQYF. The CDR3 DNA reads as TGTGCCAGCAGCTTGAGAGGGTGGGATACGCAGTATTTT.